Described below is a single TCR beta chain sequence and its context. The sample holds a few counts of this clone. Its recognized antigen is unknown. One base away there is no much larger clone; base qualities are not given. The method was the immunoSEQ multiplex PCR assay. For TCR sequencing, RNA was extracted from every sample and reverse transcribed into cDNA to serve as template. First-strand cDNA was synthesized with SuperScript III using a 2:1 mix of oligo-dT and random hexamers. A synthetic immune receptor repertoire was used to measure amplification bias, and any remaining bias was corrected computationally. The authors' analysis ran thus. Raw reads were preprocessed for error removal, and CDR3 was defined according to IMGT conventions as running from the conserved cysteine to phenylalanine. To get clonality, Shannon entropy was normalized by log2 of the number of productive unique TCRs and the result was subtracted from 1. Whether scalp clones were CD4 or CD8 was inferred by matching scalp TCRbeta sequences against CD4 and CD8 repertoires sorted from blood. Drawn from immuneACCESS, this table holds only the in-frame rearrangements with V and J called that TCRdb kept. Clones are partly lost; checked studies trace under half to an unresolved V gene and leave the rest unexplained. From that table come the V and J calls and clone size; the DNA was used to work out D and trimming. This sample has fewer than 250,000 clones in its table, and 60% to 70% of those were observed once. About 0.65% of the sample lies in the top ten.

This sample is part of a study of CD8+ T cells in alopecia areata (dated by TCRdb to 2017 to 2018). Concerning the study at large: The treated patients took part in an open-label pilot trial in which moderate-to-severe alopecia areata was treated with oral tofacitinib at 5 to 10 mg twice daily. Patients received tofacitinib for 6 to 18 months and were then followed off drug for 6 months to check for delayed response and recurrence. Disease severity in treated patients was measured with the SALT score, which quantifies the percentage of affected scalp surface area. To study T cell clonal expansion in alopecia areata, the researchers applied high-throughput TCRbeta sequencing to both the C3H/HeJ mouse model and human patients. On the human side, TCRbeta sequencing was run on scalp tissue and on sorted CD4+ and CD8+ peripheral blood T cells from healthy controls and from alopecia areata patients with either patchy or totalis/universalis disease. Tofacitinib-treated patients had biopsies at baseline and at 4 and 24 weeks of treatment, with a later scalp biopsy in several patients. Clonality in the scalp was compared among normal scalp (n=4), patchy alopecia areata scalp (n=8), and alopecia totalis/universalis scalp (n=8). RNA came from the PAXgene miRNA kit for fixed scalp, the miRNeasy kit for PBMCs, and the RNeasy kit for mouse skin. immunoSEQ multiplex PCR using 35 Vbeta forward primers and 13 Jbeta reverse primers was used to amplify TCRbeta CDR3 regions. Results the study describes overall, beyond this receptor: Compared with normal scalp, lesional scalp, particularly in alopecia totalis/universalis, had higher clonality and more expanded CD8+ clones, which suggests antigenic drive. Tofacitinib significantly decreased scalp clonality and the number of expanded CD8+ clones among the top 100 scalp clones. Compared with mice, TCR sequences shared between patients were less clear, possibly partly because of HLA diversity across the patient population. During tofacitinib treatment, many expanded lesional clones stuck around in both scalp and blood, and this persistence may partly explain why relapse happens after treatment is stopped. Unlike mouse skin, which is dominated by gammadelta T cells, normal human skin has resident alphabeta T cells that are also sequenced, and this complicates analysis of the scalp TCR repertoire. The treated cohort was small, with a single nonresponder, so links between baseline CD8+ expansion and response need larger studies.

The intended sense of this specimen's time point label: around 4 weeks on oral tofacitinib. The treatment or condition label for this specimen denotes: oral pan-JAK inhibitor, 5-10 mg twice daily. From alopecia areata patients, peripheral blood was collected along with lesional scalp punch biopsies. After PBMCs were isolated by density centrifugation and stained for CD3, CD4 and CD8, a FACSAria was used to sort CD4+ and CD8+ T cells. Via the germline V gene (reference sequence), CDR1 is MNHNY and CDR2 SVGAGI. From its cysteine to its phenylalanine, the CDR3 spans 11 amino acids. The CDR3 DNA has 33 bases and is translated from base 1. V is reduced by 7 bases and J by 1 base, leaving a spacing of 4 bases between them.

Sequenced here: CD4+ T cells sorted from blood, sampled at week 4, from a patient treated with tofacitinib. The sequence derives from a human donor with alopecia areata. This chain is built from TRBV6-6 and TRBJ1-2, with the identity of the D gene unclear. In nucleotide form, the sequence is TGTGCCAGCAATGATAACTATGGCTACACCTTC. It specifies CASNDNYGYTF.